The clone carrying this TCR beta chain was detected ten times or more. The antigen remains undetermined. The data belong to a study of T cells in Graves' hyperthyroidism and ophthalmopathy. Newly diagnosed hyperthyroidism patients aged 18 to 65 years had disease lasting under 2 months. In making diagnoses, clinical symptoms, serum thyroxine and TRAb, thyroid ultrasound and orbital computed tomography were all used. The source material, RNA transcripts, was used to amplify TCR beta CDR3 regions. RT-PCR in the first round (using the HTBI primer set) targeted the TCR CDR3. One entry per CDR3 protein results from TCRdb running MiXCR on the multiplex PCR reads. The sample lists around 380,000 distinct CDR3 sequences; 13% were seen once. Regarding the study as a whole: Most expanded thyroid clonotypes above 0.001 recurred in blood. In simple terms, a model built on 13 V-J features told ophthalmopathy apart from stable hyperthyroidism.

V lost 3 bases, J lost 0 bases, and 9 bases lay in between. Looked up from germline, CDR1 is DFQATT and CDR2 is SNEGSKA (reference sequence). The length of the CDR3 is 14 residues. The chain couples TRBV20-1 to TRBJ1-3; no clear D. This clonotype was sampled from a man younger than 45 with Graves' hyperthyroidism that later progressed to Graves' ophthalmopathy. The sequenced sample was blood. The CDR3 sequence: CSASPLGSGNTIYF. Written as DNA, the CDR3 is TGCAGTGCTAGCCCTTTGGGCTCTGGAAACACCATATATTTT.